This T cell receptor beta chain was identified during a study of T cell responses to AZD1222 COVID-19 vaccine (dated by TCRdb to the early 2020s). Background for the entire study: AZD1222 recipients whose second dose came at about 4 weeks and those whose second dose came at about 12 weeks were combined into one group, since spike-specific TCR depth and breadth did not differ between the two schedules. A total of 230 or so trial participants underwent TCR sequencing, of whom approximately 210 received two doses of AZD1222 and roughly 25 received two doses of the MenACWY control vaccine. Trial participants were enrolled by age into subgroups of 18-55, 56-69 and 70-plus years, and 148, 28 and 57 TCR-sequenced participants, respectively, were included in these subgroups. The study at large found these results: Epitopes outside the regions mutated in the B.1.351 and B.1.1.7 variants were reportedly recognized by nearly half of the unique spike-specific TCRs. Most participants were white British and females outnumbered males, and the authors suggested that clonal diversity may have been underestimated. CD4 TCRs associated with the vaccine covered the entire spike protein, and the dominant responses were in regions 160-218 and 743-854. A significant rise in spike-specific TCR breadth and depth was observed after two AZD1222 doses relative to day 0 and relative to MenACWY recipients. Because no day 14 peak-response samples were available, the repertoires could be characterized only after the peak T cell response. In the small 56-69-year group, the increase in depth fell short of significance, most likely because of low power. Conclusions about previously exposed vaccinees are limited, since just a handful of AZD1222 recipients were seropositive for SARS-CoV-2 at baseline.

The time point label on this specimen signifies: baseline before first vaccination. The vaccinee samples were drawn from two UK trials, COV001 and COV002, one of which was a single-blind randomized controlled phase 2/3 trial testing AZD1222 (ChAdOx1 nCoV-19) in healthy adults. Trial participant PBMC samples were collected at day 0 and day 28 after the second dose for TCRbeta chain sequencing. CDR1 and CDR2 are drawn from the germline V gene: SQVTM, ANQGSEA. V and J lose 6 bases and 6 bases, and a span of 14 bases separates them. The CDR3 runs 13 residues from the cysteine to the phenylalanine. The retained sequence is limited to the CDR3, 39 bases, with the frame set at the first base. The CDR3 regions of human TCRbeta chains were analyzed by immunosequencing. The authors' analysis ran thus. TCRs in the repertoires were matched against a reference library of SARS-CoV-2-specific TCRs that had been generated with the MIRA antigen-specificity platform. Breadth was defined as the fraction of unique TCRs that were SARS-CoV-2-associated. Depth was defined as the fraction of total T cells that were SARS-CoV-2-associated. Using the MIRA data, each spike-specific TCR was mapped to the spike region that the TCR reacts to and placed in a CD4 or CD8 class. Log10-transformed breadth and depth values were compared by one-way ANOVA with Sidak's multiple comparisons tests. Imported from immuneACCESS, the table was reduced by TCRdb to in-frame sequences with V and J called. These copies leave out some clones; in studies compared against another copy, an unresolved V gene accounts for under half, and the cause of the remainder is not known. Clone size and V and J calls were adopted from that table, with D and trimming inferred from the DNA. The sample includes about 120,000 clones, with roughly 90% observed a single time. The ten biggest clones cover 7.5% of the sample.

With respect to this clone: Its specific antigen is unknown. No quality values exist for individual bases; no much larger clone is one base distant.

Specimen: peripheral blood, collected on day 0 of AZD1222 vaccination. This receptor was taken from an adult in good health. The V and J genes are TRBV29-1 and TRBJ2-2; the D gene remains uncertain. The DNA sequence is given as TGCAGCGTCATGAGAATGGCGCCCGGGGAGCTGTTTTTT. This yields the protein CSVMRMAPGELFF.